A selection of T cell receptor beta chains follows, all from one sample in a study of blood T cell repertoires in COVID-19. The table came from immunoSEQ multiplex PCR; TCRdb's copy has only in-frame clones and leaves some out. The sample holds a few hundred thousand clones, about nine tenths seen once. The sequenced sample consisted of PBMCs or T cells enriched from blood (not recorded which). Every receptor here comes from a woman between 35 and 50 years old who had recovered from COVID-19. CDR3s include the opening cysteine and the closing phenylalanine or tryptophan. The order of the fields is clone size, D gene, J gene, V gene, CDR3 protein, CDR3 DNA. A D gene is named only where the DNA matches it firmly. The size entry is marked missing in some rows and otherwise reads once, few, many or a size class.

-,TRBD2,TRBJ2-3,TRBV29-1,CSVAMETTSGVTDTQYF,TGCAGCGTTGCAATGGAGACGACTAGCGGGGTGACAGATACGCAGTATTTT
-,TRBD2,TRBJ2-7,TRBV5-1,CASSLDGRSGYEQYF,TGCGCCAGCAGCCTCGACGGGAGGTCGGGCTACGAGCAGTACTTC
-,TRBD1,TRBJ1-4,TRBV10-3,CAISAAGGKGEKLFF,TGTGCCATCAGTGCAGCAGGGGGCAAAGGTGAAAAACTGTTTTTT
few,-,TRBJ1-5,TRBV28,CASSSPGGRQPQHF,TGTGCCAGCAGTTCTCCAGGAGGGCGTCAGCCCCAGCATTTT
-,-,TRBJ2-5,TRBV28,CASSTGASETQYF,TGTGCCAGCAGCACTGGGGCTTCAGAGACCCAGTACTTC
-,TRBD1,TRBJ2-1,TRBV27,CAIRGQSSYNEQFF,TGTGCCATCCGGGGACAGAGCTCCTACAATGAGCAGTTCTTC
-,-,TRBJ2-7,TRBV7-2,CASSFPLFPYEQYF,TGTGCCAGCAGCTTCCCTCTTTTCCCCTACGAGCAGTACTTC
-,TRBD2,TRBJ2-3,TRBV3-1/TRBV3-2,CASSQDMLAGGPSSTQYF,TGTGCCAGCAGCCAAGATATGCTAGCGGGGGGGCCGTCCTCTACGCAGTATTTT
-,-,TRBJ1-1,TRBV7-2,CASSLLREGEAFF,TGTGCCAGCAGCTTACTCAGGGAAGGTGAAGCTTTCTTT
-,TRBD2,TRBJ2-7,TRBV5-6,CASSLGWLAGDEQYF,TGTGCCAGCAGCTTGGGGTGGCTAGCGGGGGACGAGCAGTACTTC
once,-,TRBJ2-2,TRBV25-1,CASSETAGANTGELFF,TGTGCCAGCAGTGAAACAGCAGGGGCGAACACCGGGGAGCTGTTTTTT
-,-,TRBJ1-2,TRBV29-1,CSAIGGADYGYTF,TGCAGCGCCATCGGCGGGGCTGACTATGGCTACACCTTC
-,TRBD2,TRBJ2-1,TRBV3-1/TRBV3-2,CASSLGTRGNEQFF,TGTGCCAGCAGCCTAGGGACTAGGGGCAATGAGCAGTTCTTC
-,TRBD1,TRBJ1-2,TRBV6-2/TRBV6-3,CASSSQWTGRDNYGYTF,TGTGCCAGCAGTTCCCAATGGACAGGGCGGGATAACTATGGCTACACCTTC
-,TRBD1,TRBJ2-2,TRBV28,CASTLGQGATGTGELFF,TGTGCCAGCACCCTCGGTCAGGGGGCTACGGGCACCGGGGAGCTGTTTTTT
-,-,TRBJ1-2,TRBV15,CATSQVNYGYTF,TGTGCCACCAGCCAGGTTAACTATGGCTACACCTTC
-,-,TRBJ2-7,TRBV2,CASSDRTGYYEQYF,TGTGCCAGCAGTGATAGAACAGGGTACTACGAGCAGTACTTC
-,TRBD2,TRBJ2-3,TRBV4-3,CASSHTAGSTDTQYF,TGCGCCAGCAGCCACACAGCGGGAAGCACAGATACGCAGTATTTT
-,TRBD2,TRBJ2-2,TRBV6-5,CATVSGGVNTGELFF,TGTGCCACCGTCAGCGGGGGGGTGAACACCGGGGAGCTGTTTTTT
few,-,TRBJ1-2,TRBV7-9,CATRKGAGFSYGYTF,TGTGCCACCCGCAAAGGAGCAGGGTTTTCCTATGGCTACACCTTC
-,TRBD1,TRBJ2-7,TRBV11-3,CASSPGQGQKQYF,TGTGCCAGCAGCCCGGGACAGGGACAAAAGCAGTACTTC
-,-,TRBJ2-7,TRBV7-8,CASSLVVPTSSYEQYF,TGTGCCAGCAGCTTAGTAGTACCTACTAGCTCCTACGAGCAGTACTTC